These T cell receptor beta chains were read from a single sample in a study of CD8 T cells in ankylosing spondylitis. TCRdb redid the calling of the 5' RACE reads with MiXCR, one entry per CDR3 protein. The sample includes approximately 250,000 distinct CDR3 sequences, less than 9.5% of them seen just once. Sequences were obtained from blood, either unsorted or a sorted T cell fraction (not recorded which). Receptors originate from a female donor with ankylosing spondylitis or in good health (not recorded which). CDR3s include the opening cysteine and the closing phenylalanine or tryptophan. D genes are given only for firm matches. Rows may omit the clone size; those that give it use once, few, many or a size class.

size: .; D: TRBD2; V: TRBV6-4; J: TRBJ2-1; DNA: TGTGCCAGCAGTCCCCCTCGGGGACTAAACAATGAGCAGTTCTTC; CDR3: CASSPPRGLNNEQFF
size: many; D: .; V: TRBV15; J: TRBJ2-7; DNA: TGTGCCACCAGTTGGGACTTAAGCTCCTACGAGCAGTACTTC; CDR3: CATSWDLSSYEQYF
size: .; D: .; V: TRBV5-6; J: TRBJ2-2; DNA: TGTGCCAGCAGCTTCGGGTCGGGCACCGGGGAGCTGTTTTTT; CDR3: CASSFGSGTGELFF
size: .; D: TRBD2; V: TRBV9; J: TRBJ2-7; DNA: TGTGCCAGCAGCGTAGCTCCCGGGACTAGCGGGATTTACGAGCAGTACTTC; CDR3: CASSVAPGTSGIYEQYF
size: few; D: .; V: TRBV7-2; J: TRBJ1-1; DNA: TGTGCCAGCAGCTTAGCGGCAGGAGGCCCTGAAGCTTTCTTT; CDR3: CASSLAAGGPEAFF
size: many; D: TRBD1; V: TRBV19; J: TRBJ1-5; DNA: TGTGCCAGTAGTTCTCCGGGACAGACTAATCAGCCCCAGCATTTT; CDR3: CASSSPGQTNQPQHF
size: many; D: .; V: TRBV9; J: TRBJ1-2; DNA: TGTGCCAGCAGCGTAGGTGGGACACTAGCTAACTATGGCTACACCTTC; CDR3: CASSVGGTLANYGYTF
size: many; D: .; V: TRBV7-8; J: TRBJ2-1; DNA: TGTGCCAGCACTTCCCCAAATAGCGGACCTTACAATGAGCAGTTCTTC; CDR3: CASTSPNSGPYNEQFF
size: many; D: .; V: TRBV20-1; J: TRBJ2-1; DNA: TGCAGTGCTACGGCCGGTGGTCCCTACAATGAGCAGTTCTTC; CDR3: CSATAGGPYNEQFF
size: many; D: .; V: TRBV7-2; J: TRBJ2-2; DNA: TGTGCCAGCAGCCGAGCCCGGGGCAGGGGAACCGGGGAGCTGTTTTTT; CDR3: CASSRARGRGTGELFF
size: .; D: TRBD2; V: TRBV7-2; J: TRBJ2-5; DNA: TGTGCCAGCAGCCCAGCAGGGACTAGCGGGAGACAGACCCAGTACTTC; CDR3: CASSPAGTSGRQTQYF
size: many; D: .; V: TRBV6-1; J: TRBJ2-7; DNA: TGTGCCAGCGGGGAGGCGGACTCCTACGAGCAGTACTTC; CDR3: CASGEADSYEQYF
size: many; D: .; V: TRBV20-1; J: TRBJ2-2; DNA: TGCAGTGCTGTTATGGACACCGGGGAGCTGTTTTTT; CDR3: CSAVMDTGELFF
size: many; D: .; V: TRBV7-3; J: TRBJ2-1; DNA: TGTGCCAGCAGCCCGAGGGGGGTCCACTACAATGAGCAGTTCTTC; CDR3: CASSPRGVHYNEQFF
size: few; D: .; V: TRBV7-8; J: TRBJ1-5; DNA: TGTGCCAGCAGCTCCCGGGAGGGTAATCAGCCCCAGCATTTT; CDR3: CASSSREGNQPQHF
size: many; D: .; V: TRBV6-2/TRBV6-3; J: TRBJ2-1; DNA: TGTGCCAGCAGAAGGGCCTGGGTGAACAATGAGCAGTTCTTC; CDR3: CASRRAWVNNEQFF
size: .; D: .; V: TRBV11-3; J: TRBJ2-2; DNA: TGTGCCAGCAGCTTAAAGCCGAACACCGGGGAGCTGTTTTTT; CDR3: CASSLKPNTGELFF
size: many; D: TRBD1; V: TRBV28; J: TRBJ2-1; DNA: TGTGCCAGCAGGGCGACAGGGGAGCAGTTCTTC; CDR3: CASRATGEQFF
size: .; D: TRBD2; V: TRBV11-2; J: TRBJ2-1; DNA: TGTGCCAGCAGCTCGCCGACTAGCGCAAGGGATAATGAGCAGTTCTTC; CDR3: CASSSPTSARDNEQFF
size: many; D: TRBD2; V: TRBV13; J: TRBJ2-7; DNA: TGTGCCAGCAGCTCACCAGCGGGGGCCTACGAGCAGTACTTC; CDR3: CASSSPAGAYEQYF
size: many; D: .; V: TRBV14; J: TRBJ1-1; DNA: TGTGCCAGCAGCCAGGGAAACATATACACTGAAGCTTTCTTT; CDR3: CASSQGNIYTEAFF
size: .; D: TRBD1; V: TRBV29-1; J: TRBJ2-7; DNA: TGCAGCGTTGAAGGGACAGGATACGAGCAGTACTTC; CDR3: CSVEGTGYEQYF
size: many; D: .; V: TRBV5-1; J: TRBJ2-3; DNA: TGCGCCAGCAGCTTGGATTGGGGGGACACAGATACGCAGTATTTT; CDR3: CASSLDWGDTDTQYF
size: many; D: TRBD2; V: TRBV9; J: TRBJ2-1; DNA: TGTGCCAGCAGCTTCACGGGACTAGCGGGAGGTAATGAGCAGTTCTTC; CDR3: CASSFTGLAGGNEQFF